The rows below give T cell receptor beta chains drawn from one sample of a study of radiation and T cells in renal cell carcinoma. Sequenced by immunoSEQ multiplex PCR; TCRdb stores in-frame clones only, minus some. This sample carries about 78,000 clones, about 89% of them seen once, and the ten largest clones take approximately 6%. The sample consisted of blood, taken from a patient whose treatment included radiotherapy and nephrectomy. The receptor source for this set is a woman aged 65 to 85 with renal cell carcinoma. Both conserved end residues are part of each CDR3. The order of the fields is CDR3 protein, CDR3 DNA, V gene, J gene, clone size, D gene. The D gene is left open where the match is weak. A clone size is listed for some rows: how often the clone was seen (once, few, many), or a class if it is expanded.

CASSQDLGTERKLFF	TGCGCCAGCAGCCAAGATCTCGGGACAGAAAGAAAACTGTTTTTT	TRBV4-3	TRBJ1-4	once	TRBD1
CASSFAGAGLTIYF	TGTGCCAGTAGTTTTGCAGGGGCCGGCCTCACCATATATTTT	TRBV19	TRBJ1-3	NA	NA
CASSTWTSGGGNEQFF	TGTGCCAGCAGTACCTGGACTAGCGGGGGAGGGAATGAGCAGTTCTTC	TRBV27	TRBJ2-1	NA	TRBD2
CASSPGLEETQYF	TGCGCCAGCAGCCCAGGACTAGAAGAGACCCAGTACTTC	TRBV5-1	TRBJ2-5	NA	TRBD2
CASTPTGRMSTDTQYF	TGTGCCAGTACCCCCACCGGGCGAATGAGCACAGATACGCAGTATTTT	TRBV19	TRBJ2-3	NA	NA
CASSQEVGQGRPGFF	TGTGCCAGCAGCCAAGAAGTAGGACAGGGGCGCCCGGGGTTCTTC	TRBV4-2	TRBJ2-1	NA	TRBD1
CASSHTGEMIYEQYF	TGTGCCAGCAGTCATACAGGGGAAATGATCTACGAGCAGTACTTC	TRBV6-6	TRBJ2-7	NA	TRBD1
CASSIGGTSGTDTQYF	TGTGCCAGTAGTATAGGGGGGACTAGCGGCACAGATACGCAGTATTTT	TRBV19	TRBJ2-3	NA	TRBD2
CASSFGDRGFEKLFF	TGTGCCAGCAGTTTTGGGGACAGGGGGTTTGAAAAACTGTTTTTT	TRBV28	TRBJ1-4	NA	TRBD1
CASRPPRGGELFF	TGTGCCAGCAGACCCCCAAGGGGCGGGGAGCTGTTTTTT	TRBV5-4	TRBJ2-2	once	NA
CASSTWGSGNTIYF	TGTGCCAGCAGCACCTGGGGCTCTGGAAACACCATATATTTT	TRBV9	TRBJ1-3	NA	NA
CASSLWRQGLGKLFF	TGCGCCAGCAGCTTGTGGAGACAGGGTCTGGGAAAACTGTTTTTT	TRBV5-1	TRBJ1-4	NA	TRBD1
CASSFQGRDTIYF	TGTGCCAGCAGCTTTCAGGGAAGAGACACCATATATTTT	TRBV5-4	TRBJ1-3	NA	NA
CASSPQGLINYGYTF	TGTGCCAGCAGCCCACAGGGGCTAATTAACTATGGCTACACCTTC	TRBV5-4	TRBJ1-2	NA	TRBD1
CASSLAGGSTDTQYF	TGCGCCAGCAGCTTAGCGGGGGGTAGCACAGATACGCAGTATTTT	TRBV5-1	TRBJ2-3	NA	TRBD2
CASSRTRTVEAFF	TGTGCCAGCAGCAGGACACGCACTGTAGAAGCTTTCTTT	TRBV7-2	TRBJ1-1	few	NA
CASRPPGYNEQFF	TGTGCTAGCAGACCCCCGGGGTACAATGAGCAGTTCTTC	TRBV7-7	TRBJ2-1	once	NA
CASSRTGADNEKLFF	TGTGCCAGCAGCAGGACAGGTGCCGATAATGAAAAACTGTTTTTT	TRBV9	TRBJ1-4	few	TRBD1
CSVGLGETQYF	TGCAGCGTTGGATTGGGGGAGACCCAGTACTTC	TRBV29-1	TRBJ2-5	NA	NA
CASSQGGQVRHEQYF	TGTGCCAGCAGCCAAGGGGGACAGGTACGCCACGAGCAGTACTTC	TRBV4-2	TRBJ2-7	NA	TRBD1
CASSIETDRGSWTEAFF	TGTGCCAGTAGTATAGAGACGGACAGGGGTTCGTGGACTGAAGCTTTCTTT	TRBV19	TRBJ1-1	NA	TRBD1
CASSLGGGSSYEQYF	TGCGCCAGCAGCCTCGGGGGCGGAAGCTCCTACGAGCAGTACTTC	TRBV4-3	TRBJ2-7	NA	NA
CASSARDTINTIYF	TGTGCCAGCAGTGCCCGGGACACGATAAACACCATATATTTT	TRBV2	TRBJ1-3	once	NA
CASSVEAVGSGNTIYF	TGTGCCAGCAGCGTAGAGGCCGTTGGCTCTGGAAACACCATATATTTT	TRBV9	TRBJ1-3	NA	NA
CASSEGGGRDTIYF	TGTGCCAGCAGTGAAGGAGGGGGGCGGGACACCATATATTTT	TRBV6-1	TRBJ1-3	NA	NA
CASSLPGQGVSTEAFF	TGCGCCAGCAGCCTACCGGGACAGGGGGTCAGCACTGAAGCTTTCTTT	TRBV5-1	TRBJ1-1	NA	TRBD1
CASSAPPGPNQPQHF	TGTGCCAGCAGCGCCCCGCCGGGGCCCAATCAGCCCCAGCATTTT	TRBV6-1	TRBJ1-5	NA	NA
CASSLRSRGRGTEAFF	TGTGCCAGCAGCTTACGGTCCAGGGGAAGGGGCACTGAAGCTTTCTTT	TRBV11-3	TRBJ1-1	NA	NA
CASSLGQSLREQFF	TGTGCCAGCAGCTTGGGGCAGTCGCTCCGTGAGCAGTTCTTC	TRBV5-6	TRBJ2-1	NA	NA
CAWGRREQFF	TGTGCCTGGGGCCGGCGTGAGCAGTTCTTC	TRBV30	TRBJ2-1	NA	NA
CASSTGRQETQYF	TGCGCCAGCAGCACGGGCAGACAAGAGACCCAGTACTTC	TRBV5-1	TRBJ2-5	NA	NA